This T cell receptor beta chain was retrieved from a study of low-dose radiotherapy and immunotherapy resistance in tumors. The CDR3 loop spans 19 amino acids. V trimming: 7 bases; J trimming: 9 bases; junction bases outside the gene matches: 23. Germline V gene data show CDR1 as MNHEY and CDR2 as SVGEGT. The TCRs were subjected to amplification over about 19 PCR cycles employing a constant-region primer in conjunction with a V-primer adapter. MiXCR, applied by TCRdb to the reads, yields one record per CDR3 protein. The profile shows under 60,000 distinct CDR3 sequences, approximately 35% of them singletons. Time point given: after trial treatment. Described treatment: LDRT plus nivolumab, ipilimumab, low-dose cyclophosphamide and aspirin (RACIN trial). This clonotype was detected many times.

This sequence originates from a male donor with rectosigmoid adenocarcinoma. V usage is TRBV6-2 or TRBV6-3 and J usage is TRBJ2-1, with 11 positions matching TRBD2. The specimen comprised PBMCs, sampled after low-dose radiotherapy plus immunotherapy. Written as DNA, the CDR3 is TGTGCCAGCACTAGCGGGGGGCCTACTACTTTAACAAGTGAGGGTGAGCAGTTCTTC. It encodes CASTSGGPTTLTSEGEQFF.